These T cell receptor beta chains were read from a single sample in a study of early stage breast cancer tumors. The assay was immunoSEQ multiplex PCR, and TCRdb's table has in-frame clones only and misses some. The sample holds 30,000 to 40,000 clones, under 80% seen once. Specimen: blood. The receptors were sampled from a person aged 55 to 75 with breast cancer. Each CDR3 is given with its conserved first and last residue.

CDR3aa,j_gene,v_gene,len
CASSQDGRGPYGYTF,TRBJ1-2,TRBV4-1,15
CASSLGDSGNQPQHF,TRBJ1-5,TRBV11-2,15
CASSVTNGYEQYF,TRBJ2-7,TRBV5-1,13
CASSLGQNQPQHF,TRBJ1-5,TRBV5-1,13
CASSPTPAGPGETQYF,TRBJ2-5,TRBV11-3,16
CASSPQGTGHGELFF,TRBJ2-2,TRBV6-1,15
CASSLRRQVGEKLFF,TRBJ1-4,TRBV5-5,15
CASSEDDGSSREQYF,TRBJ2-7,TRBV6-1,15
CASSPSSPSEQYF,TRBJ2-7,TRBV18,13
CASSKQTGWDGYTF,TRBJ1-2,TRBV6-6,14
CASSYGQGGEQYF,TRBJ2-7,TRBV11-2,13
CASSVSGGNTEAFF,TRBJ1-1,TRBV6-1,14
CASSVGTGANVLTF,TRBJ2-6,TRBV6-1,14
CAWSDWAHTPEAFF,TRBJ1-1,TRBV30,14
CASSLGWGQPQHF,TRBJ1-5,TRBV7-9,13
CASSLERSLYGYTF,TRBJ1-2,TRBV5-1,14
CASSLEAGWRNEQFF,TRBJ2-1,TRBV7-6,15
CASSASYSGNTIYF,TRBJ1-3,TRBV19,14
CASSLSRPSGLAGDKQYF,TRBJ2-7,TRBV27,18
CASSPEGEQYF,TRBJ2-7,TRBV7-9,11
CASSTGGVSTEAFF,TRBJ1-1,TRBV6-5,14
CASSPSGQGNHEQYF,TRBJ2-7,TRBV18,15
CAWSVGQGSSPLHF,TRBJ1-6,TRBV30,14
CASSSTGTAGYQPQHF,TRBJ1-5,TRBV18,16
CASSLTMDSYNSPLHF,TRBJ1-6,TRBV4-1,16
CASSPLWGVGELFF,TRBJ2-2,TRBV2,14
CASSLGQGETQYF,TRBJ2-5,TRBV18,13
CASSLNALGTDTQYF,TRBJ2-3,TRBV7-6,15
CASRSGLGHNEQFF,TRBJ2-1,TRBV7-8,14
CASSQDRGLSSNEKLFF,TRBJ1-4,TRBV5-1,17
CASSSWGETQYF,TRBJ2-5,TRBV19,12
CASSHPKSSYNEQFF,TRBJ2-1,TRBV5-1,15
CASSEARDIGTNEKLFF,TRBJ1-4,TRBV6-1,17
CTSSQDPPPCNRLWETQYF,TRBJ2-5,TRBV1,19
CASFVMGDFADTQYF,TRBJ2-3,TRBV2,15
CATSSQEGSNQPQHF,TRBJ1-5,TRBV15,15
CASSPRPDYGYTF,TRBJ1-2,TRBV18,13
CASRLGRYNEQFF,TRBJ2-1,TRBV2,13
CASSFRGLAGNREEQYF,TRBJ2-7,TRBV7-2,17
CASSPLRETNTEAFF,TRBJ1-1,TRBV14,15
CASSRGGGTTDTQYF,TRBJ2-3,TRBV23-1,15
CASRQALGRGYTF,TRBJ1-2,TRBV5-8,13
CASTRDHYYTEAFF,TRBJ1-1,TRBV6-1,14
CASSLWGGLDEQFF,TRBJ2-1,TRBV27,14
CAISSGTATSEAFF,TRBJ1-1,TRBV10-3,14
CATSRRGDTIYF,TRBJ1-3,TRBV15,12
CASSVGSLPTEAFF,TRBJ1-1,TRBV9,14
CASSLVGSSLAKNIQYF,TRBJ2-4,TRBV7-2,17
CASSPETRLAYEQYF,TRBJ2-7,TRBV4-2,15
CASSPQYNEQFF,TRBJ2-1,TRBV18,12
CASSQDGAGGAHNEQFF,TRBJ2-1,TRBV4-2,17
CASSLGGGGQPQHF,TRBJ1-5,TRBV13,14
CASSPDREYTEAFF,TRBJ1-1,TRBV7-2,14
CASSDTYNEQFF,TRBJ2-1,TRBV5-1,12
CASSRDRGNYGYTF,TRBJ1-2,TRBV2,14
CASSRDRGYSDTQYF,TRBJ2-3,TRBV18,15